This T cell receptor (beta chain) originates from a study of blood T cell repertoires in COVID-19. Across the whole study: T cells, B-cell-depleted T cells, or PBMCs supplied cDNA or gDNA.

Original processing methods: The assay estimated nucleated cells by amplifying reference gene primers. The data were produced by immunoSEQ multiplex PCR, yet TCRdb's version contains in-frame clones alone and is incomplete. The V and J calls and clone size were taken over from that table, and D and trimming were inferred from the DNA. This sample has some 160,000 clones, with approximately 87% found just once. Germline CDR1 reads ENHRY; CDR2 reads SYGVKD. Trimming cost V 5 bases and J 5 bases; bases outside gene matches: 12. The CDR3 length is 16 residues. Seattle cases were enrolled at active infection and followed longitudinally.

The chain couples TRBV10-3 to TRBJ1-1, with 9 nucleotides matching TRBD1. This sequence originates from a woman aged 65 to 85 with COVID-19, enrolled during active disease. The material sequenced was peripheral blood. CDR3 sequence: CAISKATGQGVTEAFF. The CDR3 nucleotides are TGTGCCATCAGTAAAGCGACGGGACAGGGAGTAACTGAAGCTTTCTTT.